The source of this TCR beta chain is a study of blood T cell repertoires in COVID-19. Study background: Sites in the United States, Italy and Spain provided acute and convalescent COVID-19 samples. T cells, B-cell-depleted T cells, or PBMCs provided the cDNA or gDNA that served as material.

Method: immunoSEQ multiplex PCR; TCRdb's copy keeps in-frame clones and lacks some. The data hold under 250,000 clones, with about 80% observed a single time. Germline lookup yields CDR1 LGHDT and CDR2 YNNKEL (reference sequence). V shed 0 bases and J shed 4 bases, with 12 bases lying between them. The CDR3 covers 15 residues. Sample: peripheral blood. This TCR came from a woman in her twenties or thirties who had recovered from COVID-19. This sequence joins TRBV3-1 (or the pseudogene TRBV3-2) and TRBJ2-5; TRBD2 is a possible D gene (6 bases). In nucleotides, the CDR3 is TGTGCCAGCAGCCAAGATGGGGGGTTTGGAGAGACCCAGTACTTC. Its protein product is CASSQDGGFGETQYF.